These 22 T cell receptor beta chains originate from one sample sequenced in a study of T cell responses to AZD1222 COVID-19 vaccine. Some clones are missing from TCRdb's copy, which holds only in-frame ones; the method was immunoSEQ multiplex PCR. The sample holds around 180,000 clones; more than 70% are singletons and the top ten take 20% to 30%. The sequencing used peripheral blood, collected 28 days after the second AZD1222 dose. The source is an adult who received the AZD1222 COVID-19 vaccine.

The chain is built from TRBV5-4 and TRBJ2-3; D is perhaps TRBD1 (5 bases). CDR3 length: 14 amino acids. Germline CDR1 reads SGHNT; CDR2 reads YYREEE (reference sequence). Trimming removed 0 bases at V and 2 bases at J, with 7 bases between. CDR3 region: CASSLGQHTDTQYF. CDR3 DNA: TGTGCCAGCAGCTTGGGACAGCACACAGATACGCAGTATTTT.

The J gene is TRBJ1-1, the V gene TRBV3-1 (or the pseudogene TRBV3-2); D call uncertain. The ends were cut back, 1 base at V and 7 bases at J, with 10 bases in the middle. The germline CDR1 and CDR2 sequences are LGHDT and YNNKEL (reference sequence). The CDR3 runs to 13 residues. CDR3 sequence: CASSQAGNHEAFF. The CDR3 region has the DNA TGTGCCAGCAGCCAAGCGGGGAACCATGAAGCTTTCTTT.

The chain employs TRBV5-4 and TRBJ2-7, with a tentative D call TRBD2 (6 bases). The CDR3 is 15 amino acids. V lost 4 bases and J lost 3, with 17 bases in between. The germline gives CDR1 SGHNT, CDR2 YYREEE (reference sequence). Written as DNA, the CDR3 is TGTGCCAGCAGCCCCGACTCCAGCGGGTTCTACGAGCAGTACTTC. Encoded protein: CASSPDSSGFYEQYF.

This chain uses TRBV5-6 with TRBJ1-2; 8 bases match TRBD1. Germline V CDR1 and CDR2: SGHDT, YYEEEE. V lost 6 bases, J lost 7 bases, and 11 bases stayed unmatched. This CDR3 contains 14 residues. The CDR3 coding sequence is TGTGCCAGCACCCACGGACAGGGAGAGGGTGGCTACACCTTC. Translated: CASTHGQGEGGYTF.

CDR3 residues: CAISESGTDNQPQHF. As DNA, the CDR3 is TGTGCCATCAGTGAGTCTGGTACAGACAATCAGCCCCAGCATTTT. V usage is TRBV10-3 and J usage is TRBJ1-5; D is unclear. V gave up 0 bases and J gave up 3 bases, with 9 bases separating them. CDR1 is ENHRY, CDR2 SYGVKD, per germline. The CDR3 has 15 amino acids.

The V call is TRBV7-3, the J call TRBJ2-7, with D tentatively TRBD2 (6 bases). V lost 5 bases and J lost 0, with 14 bases in between. Germline V gives CDR1 SGHTA, CDR2 FQGTGA. The CDR3 spans 15 residues. The CDR3 nucleotides are TGTGCCAGCAGCCCCAGCGGGCACTCCTCCTACGAGCAGTACTTC. Translation: CASSPSGHSSYEQYF.

The gene calls are TRBV12-3 or TRBV12-4 and TRBJ2-7, with TRBD1 matching 10 bases. This CDR3 contains 13 residues. J lost 6 bases, V lost 5 bases, and 4 bases had no gene match. This chain's CDR3 is CASSIRQGAEQYF. The CDR3 DNA reads TGTGCCAGCAGTATAAGACAGGGGGCCGAGCAGTACTTC.

This sequence joins TRBV27 and TRBJ2-7; the D gene is possibly TRBD2 (5 bases). V shed 3 bases and J shed 5 bases, with 11 bases lying between them. The CDR3 covers 13 residues. Germline lookup yields CDR1 MNHEY and CDR2 SMNVEV (reference sequence). Here the CDR3 DNA reads TGTGCCAGCAGTTTTAGTTGGGAGAACGAGCAGTACTTC. Translation: CASSFSWENEQYF.

The V gene is TRBV28, the J gene TRBJ1-1; 7 bases match TRBD1. Germline loops: CDR1 MDHEN, CDR2 SYDVKM. This CDR3 is 14 amino acids long. Trimming took 5 bases from V and 3 from J; bases not matched to a gene: 6. Here the CDR3 reads CASSEIQGHTEAFF. In DNA form, the CDR3 reads TGTGCCAGCAGTGAAATACAGGGGCACACTGAAGCTTTCTTT.

The CDR3 spells CAWSVASGSYEQYF. For the CDR3, the DNA is TGTGCCTGGAGTGTAGCTAGCGGGTCCTACGAGCAGTACTTC. The gene calls are TRBV30 and TRBJ2-7; 8 nucleotides match TRBD2. CDR1 GTSNPN and CDR2 SVGIG come from the germline V gene (reference sequence). With 0 bases clipped from V and 1 base from J, the junction kept 2 bases outside the gene matches. The length of the CDR3 is 14 residues.

The rearrangement joins TRBV28 to TRBJ2-1, with TRBD1 as a possible D gene (5 bases). Germline CDR1 and CDR2: MDHEN and SYDVKM. V lost 7 bases and J 0 bases, leaving 10 bases between the germline ends. CDR3 length: 14 residues. CDR3 sequence (DNA): TGTGCCAGCAAGACAGCGAGCTCCTACAATGAGCAGTTCTTC. The encoded protein is CASKTASSYNEQFF.

The rearrangement uses TRBV24-1 and TRBJ2-1, with TRBD2 matching 8 bases. Trimming cost V 4 bases and J 4 bases; bases outside gene matches: 8. The CDR3 has 16 amino acids. The germline gives CDR1 KGHDR, CDR2 SFDVKD. The CDR3 spells CATSDPSGGGYNEQFF. The CDR3 nucleotides are TGTGCCACCAGTGACCCGAGCGGGGGAGGGTACAATGAGCAGTTCTTC.

In its sample, this clone was seen once. The chain joins TRBV19 to TRBJ2-4, with 9 bases identical to TRBD2. From germline, CDR1 is LNHDA and CDR2 SQIVND (reference sequence). Trimming at V came to 4 bases and at J to 1 base, leaving 14 bases not matched to a gene. The CDR3 totals 19 residues. CDR3 DNA: TGTGCCAGTAGTAACGAAGGGCTAGCGGGGAAAGGGGCCAAAAACATTCAGTACTTC. Amino acids: CASSNEGLAGKGAKNIQYF.

This chain uses TRBV7-9 with TRBJ2-7, with 8 bases identical to TRBD1. This CDR3 is built from 15 residues. The germline V gene encodes CDR1 SEHNR and CDR2 FQNEAQ (reference sequence). Trimming removed 5 bases from V and 6 bases from J; junction bases left unmatched: 12. The CDR3 DNA reads as TGTGCCAGCAGCCTAGGACAGGGTACTGGGCGCGAGCAGTACTTC. Translation gives CASSLGQGTGREQYF.

The V call is TRBV30, the J call TRBJ2-7; D gene unclear. Germline V CDR1 and CDR2: GTSNPN, SVGIG (reference sequence). The CDR3 is 11 amino acids. V shed 6 bases and J shed 6 bases, with 12 bases lying between them. In nucleotides, the CDR3 is TGTGCCTGCGGACCGTCGCTCGAGCAGTACTTC. Encoded protein: CACGPSLEQYF.

The CDR3 reads CASSQRGRGGFSGANVLTF. The CDR3 nucleotides are TGTGCCAGCAGCCAGCGGGGAAGGGGGGGATTCTCTGGGGCCAACGTCCTGACTTTC. The chain combines TRBV14 with TRBJ2-6, with D tentatively TRBD2 (7 bases). The V end lost 3 bases, the J end lost 0 bases, and 18 bases lay between the germline ends. Germline loops: CDR1 SGHDN, CDR2 FVKESK. The CDR3 length is 19 residues.

The chain combines TRBV24-1 with TRBJ2-5; tentatively, D is TRBD1 or TRBD2 (6 bases each). The CDR3 is 15 amino acids. V was trimmed by 2 bases and J by 4 bases, leaving 13 bases between them. Germline V gene lookup returns CDR1 KGHDR and CDR2 SFDVKD. This CDR3 reads CATSDSRGGGETQYF. The CDR3 nucleotides read TGTGCCACCAGTGATTCCAGGGGAGGAGGAGAGACCCAGTACTTC.

This chain uses TRBV7-9 with TRBJ1-2; the match to TRBD1 covers 7 bases. Germline values: CDR1 SEHNR, CDR2 FQNEAQ (reference sequence). With V trimmed by 5 bases and J by 4 bases, 10 bases remained unmatched. The CDR3 spans 15 residues. CDR3 coding DNA: TGTGCCAGCAGCCCCCGACAGGGAAAGGGCTATGGCTACACCTTC. Translation: CASSPRQGKGYGYTF.

V is TRBV29-1 and J is TRBJ2-7; D assignment may be TRBD1 or TRBD2 (5 bases each). This CDR3 has 12 amino acids. V lost 4 bases and J 2 bases, leaving 9 bases between the germline ends. CDR1 SQVTM and CDR2 ANQGSEA come from the germline V gene. The CDR3 DNA sequence: TGCAGCGTTGTAACGGGGCCCTACGAGCAGTACTTC. It specifies CSVVTGPYEQYF.

The CDR3 sequence: CASSLAEEWMKFF. The CDR3 coding sequence is TGTGCCAGCAGCTTAGCCGAGGAGTGGATGAAGTTCTTC. V usage is TRBV7-2 and J usage is TRBJ2-1; unclear D gene. From germline, CDR1 is SGHTA and CDR2 FQGNSA. This CDR3 has 13 amino acids. The V and J ends lost 0 bases and 14 bases respectively, with 14 bases between them.

V usage is TRBV7-9 and J usage is TRBJ2-1, with 9 bases identical to TRBD2. The CDR3 spans 12 residues. The germline V gene has CDR1 SEHNR and CDR2 FQNEAQ (reference sequence). Trimming at V came to 6 bases and at J to 9 bases, leaving 3 bases not matched to a gene. CDR3 in amino acids: CASSSSGAEQFF. The CDR3 bases are TGTGCCAGCAGTTCTAGCGGGGCTGAGCAGTTCTTC. Supplemented by reference TRBV7-9 and TRBJ2-1, the full variable domain reads DTGVSQNPRHKITKRGQNVTFRCDPISEHNRLYWYRQTLGQGPEFLTYFQNEAQLEKSRLLSDRFSAERPKGSFSTLEIQRTEQGDSAMYLCASSSSGAEQFFGPGTRLTVL.

V gene TRBV28 combines with J gene TRBJ2-7; 10 bases agree with TRBD2. V gave up 7 bases and J gave up 0 bases; unmatched junction bases: 3. This CDR3 comprises 14 residues. Germline V gene sequence: CDR1 MDHEN, CDR2 SYDVKM. The CDR3 sequence: CASIKREGSYEQYF. The DNA for the CDR3 is TGTGCCAGCATCAAGCGGGAGGGCTCCTACGAGCAGTACTTC.